A single sample gave rise to the 18 T cell receptor beta chains below, sequenced in a study of cytomegalovirus exposure and HLA in healthy donors. The table came from immunoSEQ multiplex PCR; TCRdb's copy has only in-frame clones and leaves some out. The data contain about 360,000 clones, approximately 90% of them singletons. The sample consisted of PBMCs. The receptors were sampled from a woman aged 18 to 35 in good health and CMV-seronegative.

The chain employs TRBV5-1 and TRBJ1-1, with 7 bases aligning to TRBD1. Looked up from germline, CDR1 is SGHRS and CDR2 is YFSETQ. Trimming took 4 bases from V and 3 from J; bases not matched to a gene: 15. The CDR3 totals 17 residues. CDR3 DNA: TGCGCCAGCAGCACGACAGGGAGGCTATTCACGGACACTGAAGCTTTCTTT. Protein: CASSTTGRLFTDTEAFF.

The chain links TRBV27 to TRBJ2-7; D perhaps matches TRBD2 (5 bases). V was cut by 0 bases and J by 3 bases, with 15 bases left in between. The CDR3 is made up of 16 amino acids. CDR1 is MNHEY, CDR2 SMNVEV, per germline (reference sequence). As DNA, the CDR3 is TGTGCCAGCAGTTTATCTGGTCTCCAGCGGAGCTACGAGCAGTACTTC. It translates to CASSLSGLQRSYEQYF.

The chain couples TRBV19 to TRBJ2-2, with unresolved D. This CDR3 is 14 amino acids long. Trimming removed 3 bases from V and 2 bases from J, with 7 bases in between. CDR1 and CDR2 (germline): LNHDA, SQIVND (reference sequence). CDR3 bases: TGTGCCAGTAGTATCATTCCCAACACCGGGGAGCTGTTTTTT. This encodes CASSIIPNTGELFF.

The V gene is TRBV9, the J gene TRBJ2-1, with 13 nucleotides matching TRBD2. The trim removed 0 bases at V and 7 bases at J, leaving 13 bases unmatched. The CDR3 runs to 19 residues. Germline V lookup: CDR1 SGDLS, CDR2 YYNGEE. In DNA, the CDR3 is TGTGCCAGCAGCGTAGTCCCTACTAGCGGGGGGGGCCATGGGAATGAGCAGTTCTTC. Its protein is CASSVVPTSGGGHGNEQFF.

The gene calls are TRBV27 and TRBJ2-7, with D possibly TRBD1 on 5 matching bases. V lost 8 bases to trimming and J lost 0 bases, with 11 bases between them. The germline V gene encodes CDR1 MNHEY and CDR2 SMNVEV (reference sequence). This CDR3 spans 13 amino acids. In DNA form, the CDR3 reads TGTGCCAGCGGGCATCAGGGCTCCTACGAGCAGTACTTC. This encodes CASGHQGSYEQYF.

This chain connects TRBV28 to TRBJ2-1, with D possibly matching TRBD2 (5 bases). The germline V gene has CDR1 MDHEN and CDR2 SYDVKM. Trimming removed 3 bases at V and 6 bases at J, with 6 bases between. This CDR3 has 12 amino acids. The CDR3 nucleotides read TGTGCCAGCAGTTTGGGAGCCAATGAGCAGTTCTTC. It encodes CASSLGANEQFF.

The CDR3 nucleotides are TGTGCCAGCAACAGGGACCTGACCCTCCATTCACCCCTCCACTTT. Translating gives CASNRDLTLHSPLHF. The V call is TRBV6-1, the J call TRBJ1-6, with a weak D call TRBD1 (6 bases). Germline V CDR1 and CDR2: MNHNS, SASEGT. This CDR3 spans 15 amino acids. Trimming took 7 bases from V and 8 from J, leaving 18 bases between them.

The rearrangement joins TRBV5-4 to TRBJ2-7, with D tentatively TRBD2 (5 bases). The CDR3 is 14 residues long. V lost 2 bases and J lost 2, with 11 bases in between. Germline CDR1 and CDR2: SGHNT and YYREEE (reference sequence). CDR3 DNA: TGTGCCAGCAGCTTTGAAGGGAGAACCTACGAGCAGTACTTC. Translation: CASSFEGRTYEQYF.

The V gene is TRBV6-4, the J gene TRBJ1-5; D remains ambiguous. The length of the CDR3 is 13 residues. V lost 6 bases and J lost 0, with 6 bases in between. Germline-derived CDR1 and CDR2 are MRHNA and SNTAGT. CDR3 residues: CASSPNSNQPQHF. The CDR3 DNA sequence: TGTGCCAGCAGCCCCAATAGCAATCAGCCCCAGCATTTT.

The gene calls are TRBV2 and TRBJ2-1; possible D gene TRBD2, 6 bases. The CDR3 consists of 15 residues. V lost 7 bases, J lost 0 bases, and 13 bases lay in between. Germline CDR1 and CDR2: SNHLY and FYNNEI. DNA of the CDR3: TGTGCCAGCAAACCCCGGGACTTCTCCTACAATGAGCAGTTCTTC. Translated: CASKPRDFSYNEQFF.

This chain links TRBV4-1 with TRBJ2-7, with TRBD1 as a possible D gene (5 bases). Germline V gene lookup returns CDR1 MGHRA and CDR2 YSYEKL. This CDR3 region has 15 residues. V was trimmed by 0 bases and J by 2 bases, leaving 11 bases between them. The CDR3 DNA follows: TGCGCCAGCAGCCAAGATCGGACACCTACCTACGAGCAGTACTTC. Translation: CASSQDRTPTYEQYF.

V is TRBV11-2 and J is TRBJ1-3; D is uncertain. Trimming removed 0 bases from V and 3 bases from J, with 12 bases in between. The CDR3 totals 16 residues. The germline V gene encodes CDR1 SGHAT and CDR2 FQNNGV. CDR3 bases: TGTGCCAGCAGCTTAGAACCTTCTCGGGGTGGAAACACCATATATTTT. Translated, it gives CASSLEPSRGGNTIYF.

The chain employs TRBV27 and TRBJ2-7, with D possibly TRBD1 on 5 matching bases. Trimming took off 5 bases at V and 6 bases at J, with 8 bases between the two ends. The CDR3 sequence is 11 residues long. CDR1 is MNHEY, CDR2 SMNVEV, per germline (reference sequence). The CDR3 bases are TGTGCCAGCAGTCAAGGGGTCGAGCAGTACTTC. It is translated as CASSQGVEQYF.

The chain employs TRBV7-2 and TRBJ2-3; TRBD2 matches 7 bases. CDR1 is SGHTA, CDR2 FQGNSA, per germline. V lost 1 base, J lost 2 bases, and 12 bases stayed unmatched. This CDR3 region has 18 residues. The chain's CDR3 is CASSLGSALADNTDTQYF. The DNA of the CDR3 is TGTGCCAGCAGCTTAGGGTCGGCGCTAGCGGACAACACAGATACGCAGTATTTT.

This chain joins TRBV5-1 and TRBJ2-1, with 7 bases lining up with TRBD1. The germline CDR1 and CDR2 sequences are SGHRS and YFSETQ. The CDR3 runs to 14 residues. Trimming removed 2 bases from V and 9 bases from J; junction bases left unmatched: 8. CDR3 DNA sequence: TGCGCCAGCAGCTTAGGGGACAGAGGGGCTGAGCAGTTCTTC. The encoded protein is CASSLGDRGAEQFF.

Here the CDR3 DNA reads TGCGCCAGCAGCACCTCCGGGACAGGCGGTTCCGAGCAGTACTTC. Its protein product is CASSTSGTGGSEQYF. This chain joins TRBV5-1 and TRBJ2-7; 8 bases map to TRBD1. V dropped 4 bases and J dropped 6; count of bases not matched to a gene: 12. This CDR3 has 15 residues. The germline V gene encodes CDR1 SGHRS and CDR2 YFSETQ.

The chain has TRBV6-6 and TRBJ2-7; D unclear. The germline V gene encodes CDR1 MNHNY and CDR2 SVGAGI (reference sequence). The V end was cut by 2 bases, the J end by 2 bases, with 10 bases between. The CDR3 sequence is 14 residues long. Here the CDR3 DNA reads TGTGCCAGCAGTTACGGCGGCCTTCCCTACGAGCAGTACTTC. Translating gives CASSYGGLPYEQYF.

This clone was counted once. The genes are TRBV5-1 and TRBJ1-4; possible D gene TRBD1, 6 bases. Per germline, CDR1 SGHRS and CDR2 YFSETQ. The V gene lost 0 bases and the J gene lost 5 bases, with 11 bases spanning the gap. The CDR3 extends over 15 amino acids. CDR3 coding DNA: TGCGCCAGCAGCTTGGGGACAGCGAGGAATGAAAAACTGTTTTTT. Translated, it gives CASSLGTARNEKLFF.